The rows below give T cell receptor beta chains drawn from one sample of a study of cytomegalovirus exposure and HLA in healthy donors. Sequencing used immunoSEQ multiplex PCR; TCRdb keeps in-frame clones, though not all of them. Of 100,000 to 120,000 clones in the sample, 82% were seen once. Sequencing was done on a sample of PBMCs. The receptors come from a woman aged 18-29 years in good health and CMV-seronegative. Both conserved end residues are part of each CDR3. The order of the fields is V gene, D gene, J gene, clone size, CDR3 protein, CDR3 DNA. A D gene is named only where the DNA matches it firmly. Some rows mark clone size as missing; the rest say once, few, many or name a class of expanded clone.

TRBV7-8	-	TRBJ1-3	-	CASSLRPTGNTIYF	TGTGCCAGCAGCTTGCGGCCTACTGGAAACACCATATATTTT
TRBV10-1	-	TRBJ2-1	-	CASSDGQYYNEQFF	TGCGCCAGCAGTGATGGACAGTACTACAATGAGCAGTTCTTC
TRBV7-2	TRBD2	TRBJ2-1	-	CASSLMLAGGGNEQFF	TGTGCCAGCAGCTTAATGCTAGCGGGAGGTGGAAATGAGCAGTTCTTC
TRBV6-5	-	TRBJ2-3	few	CASSLGRPDTDTQYF	TGTGCCAGCAGTTTGGGCCGTCCCGACACAGATACGCAGTATTTT
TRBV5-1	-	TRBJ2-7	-	CASSLGGGNVYEQYF	TGCGCCAGCAGCTTGGGGGGCGGAAACGTTTACGAGCAGTACTTC
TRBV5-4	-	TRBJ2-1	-	CASSLEGGNEQFF	TGTGCCAGCAGCTTGGAAGGGGGAAATGAGCAGTTCTTC
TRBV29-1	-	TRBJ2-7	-	CSVVGGSYEQYF	TGCAGCGTTGTAGGGGGTTCCTACGAGCAGTACTTC
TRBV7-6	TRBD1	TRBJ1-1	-	CASSDTGANPNTEAFF	TGTGCCAGCAGCGACACAGGGGCGAATCCGAACACTGAAGCTTTCTTT
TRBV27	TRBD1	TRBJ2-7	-	CASRPSTGGYEQYF	TGTGCCAGCAGACCGTCGACAGGGGGCTACGAGCAGTACTTC
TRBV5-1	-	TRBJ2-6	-	CASSLSGAGANVLTF	TGCGCCAGCAGCTTGTCCGGGGCTGGGGCCAACGTCCTGACTTTC
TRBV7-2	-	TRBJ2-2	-	CASSLTGSSTGELFF	TGTGCCAGCAGCTTAACAGGGTCGAGCACCGGGGAGCTGTTTTTT
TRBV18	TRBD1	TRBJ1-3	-	CASSRDSGNTIYF	TGTGCCAGCTCACGGGACAGTGGAAACACCATATATTTT
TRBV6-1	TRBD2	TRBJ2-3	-	CASSELAGVPDTQYF	TGTGCCAGCAGTGAACTGGCGGGGGTCCCAGATACGCAGTATTTT
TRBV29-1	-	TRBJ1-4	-	CSVSTVWGEKLFF	TGCAGCGTGTCGACAGTTTGGGGTGAAAAACTGTTTTTT
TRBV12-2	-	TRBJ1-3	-	CASRLGTGGNTIYF	TGTGCAAGTCGCTTAGGGACAGGTGGAAACACCATATATTTT
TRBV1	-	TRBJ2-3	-	CTSSQVPTGGRINTQYF	TGCACCAGCAGCCAAGTTCCGACGGGAGGGCGAATAAATACGCAGTATTTT
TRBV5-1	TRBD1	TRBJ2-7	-	CASSPGPTGAYEQYF	TGCGCCAGCAGCCCTGGACCGACAGGGGCCTACGAGCAGTACTTC
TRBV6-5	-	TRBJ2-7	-	CASSYGRAGYEQYF	TGTGCCAGCAGTTACGGAAGAGCGGGCTACGAGCAGTACTTC
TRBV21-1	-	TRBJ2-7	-	CASSGVLTGSSYEQYF	TGTGCCAGCAGCGGCGTGTTGACAGGGAGCTCCTACGAGCAGTACTTC
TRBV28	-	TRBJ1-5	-	CASVGGASNQPQHF	TGTGCCAGCGTTGGGGGGGCGAGCAATCAGCCCCAGCATTTT